The 3 T cell receptor beta chains given below trace back to one sample, sequenced in a study of early T cells in non-severe SARS-CoV-2 infection. TCRdb re-called the 5' RACE reads through MiXCR, storing one row per CDR3 protein. The sample records around 70,000 distinct CDR3 sequences, approximately 9% being singletons. The sequencing sample was made of whole blood. The receptors originated from an adult who was a healthcare worker with PCR-confirmed SARS-CoV-2 infection or an uninfected control (not recorded which).

The table lists this clonotype with a few counts. This rearrangement joins TRBV6-5 to TRBJ2-6; D is uncertain. Germline CDR1 reads MNHEY; CDR2 reads SVGAGI. The CDR3 contains 15 residues. With 5 bases removed from V and 2 bases from J, the gap between germline ends came to 10 bases. CDR3 sequence: CASSPLAAGANVLTF. CDR3 bases: TGTGCCAGCAGTCCCCTTGCGGCTGGGGCCAACGTCCTGACTTTC.

The gene calls are TRBV6-1 and TRBJ2-6; no clear D gene. Trimming took off 1 base at V and 4 bases at J, with 5 bases between the two ends. CDR1 is MNHNS and CDR2 is SASEGT in the germline V gene. The CDR3 runs to 14 residues. CDR3 sequence: CASSEGQGANVLTF. The DNA for the CDR3 is TGTGCCAGCAGTGAAGGACAAGGGGCCAACGTCCTGACTTTC.

This clonotype was seen a handful of times. The rearrangement links TRBV2 to TRBJ2-5; D call uncertain. Germline-derived CDR1 and CDR2 are SNHLY and FYNNEI. Trimming pared 6 bases from V and 0 bases from J, leaving 14 bases between. This CDR3 contains 15 residues. The CDR3 DNA is TGTGCCAGCAGGGGCGGACCGAGGTACCAAGAGACCCAGTACTTC. Translation: CASRGGPRYQETQYF.